Here is one T cell receptor (beta chain) with its context. The antigen is undetermined. The ends were cut back, 0 bases at V and 5 bases at J, with 16 bases in the middle. The germline V gene encodes CDR1 LGHNA and CDR2 YNFKEQ. The CDR3 spans 16 residues. The data were taken from a study of response to subunit inactivated influenza vaccine. General study results and limits: The authors put forward the suggestion that each seasonal influenza vaccination may bring in only a limited number of new T cells.

Each CDR3 protein gets one entry after TCRdb re-called the RT-PCR reads with MiXCR. The table has over 150,000 distinct CDR3 sequences, about 11% seen once. The rearrangement uses TRBV4-2 and TRBJ2-5, with D perhaps given as TRBD1 or TRBD2 (5 bases each). The sample was CD8+ T cells sorted from PBMCs, taken less than 25 months after vaccination. This TCR came from a man between 50 and 69 years old who received an inactivated influenza vaccine. DNA for the CDR3: TGTGCCAGCAGCCAAGATCAGAGGGACCCCGGGGAGACCCAGTACTTC. Its translation is CASSQDQRDPGETQYF.